Listed below are T cell receptor beta chains from one sample, sequenced in a study of metastatic and nonmetastatic thyroid tumors. TCRdb called clones again from the PCR reads with MiXCR. The profile shows approximately 4,000 clones, approximately 31% of them singletons. Sequenced sample: adjacent normal tissue. The receptors here all came from a male donor with papillary thyroid cancer or a benign thyroid nodule (not recorded which). Some clones in this sample may be carry-over from other donors' samples. Each CDR3 is given with its conserved first and last residue. The D gene is left open where the match is weak. Clone size is shown for a subset of rows, as once, few, many or a class of expanded clone.

D gene: -; CDR3 length: 15; J gene: TRBJ2-1; V gene: TRBV9; clone size: -; CDR3 DNA: TGTGCCAGCAGCCCACTGTGGGGTGGGGGGTCAGAGCAGTTCTTC; CDR3 protein: CASSPLWGGGSEQFF
D gene: -; CDR3 length: 17; J gene: TRBJ2-2; V gene: TRBV6-5; clone size: -; CDR3 DNA: TGTGCCAGCAGTTACTCGAGCGGTGGACGAATTCCCAGGGAGCCGTTTTTT; CDR3 protein: CASSYSSGGRIPREPFF
D gene: -; CDR3 length: 12; J gene: TRBJ1-1; V gene: TRBV6-1; clone size: -; CDR3 DNA: TGTGCCAGTATTAAAGGGGGCACTGAAGCTTTCTTT; CDR3 protein: CASIKGGTEAFF
D gene: -; CDR3 length: 17; J gene: TRBJ2-2; V gene: TRBV10-1; clone size: few; CDR3 DNA: TGCGCCAGCAGTGAGTTAGGCGCGTTCGCGAACACCGGGGAGCTGTTTTTT; CDR3 protein: CASSELGAFANTGELFF
D gene: -; CDR3 length: 11; J gene: TRBJ1-2; V gene: TRBV6-2/TRBV6-3; clone size: few; CDR3 DNA: TGTGCCAGCAGTTACTCCCGCGGCTACACCTTC; CDR3 protein: CASSYSRGYTF
D gene: TRBD1; CDR3 length: 14; J gene: TRBJ2-5; V gene: TRBV7-9; clone size: -; CDR3 DNA: TGTGCCAGCAGCCCCACACAGGGGGCTGAGACCCAGTACTTC; CDR3 protein: CASSPTQGAETQYF
D gene: -; CDR3 length: 16; J gene: TRBJ2-3; V gene: TRBV6-6; clone size: few; CDR3 DNA: TGTGCCAGCAGTTACTGGCCAAGCGTCCACACAGATACGCAGTATTTT; CDR3 protein: CASSYWPSVHTDTQYF
D gene: -; CDR3 length: 14; J gene: TRBJ2-5; V gene: TRBV28; clone size: few; CDR3 DNA: TGTGCCAGTCGTCTGGAGGGGGGTCAAGAGACCCAGTACTTC; CDR3 protein: CASRLEGGQETQYF
D gene: TRBD2; CDR3 length: 15; J gene: TRBJ2-7; V gene: TRBV6-4; clone size: few; CDR3 DNA: TGTGCCAGCAGTGACGGGACAGGGGGACTAGCGGGAGAGTACTTC; CDR3 protein: CASSDGTGGLAGEYF
D gene: -; CDR3 length: 15; J gene: TRBJ2-7; V gene: TRBV6-1; clone size: few; CDR3 DNA: TGTGCCAGCAGTGAATCTAGGACTTCACCCTACGAGCAGTACTTC; CDR3 protein: CASSESRTSPYEQYF
D gene: -; CDR3 length: 16; J gene: TRBJ2-3; V gene: TRBV28; clone size: -; CDR3 DNA: TGTGCCAGCAGTTCCATTAGCGGCCGGGCGGCAGATACGCAGTATTTT; CDR3 protein: CASSSISGRAADTQYF
D gene: TRBD2; CDR3 length: 14; J gene: TRBJ2-1; V gene: TRBV4-3; clone size: -; CDR3 DNA: TGCGCCAGCAGCCAAGGGACTAGTCACAATGAGCAGTTCTTC; CDR3 protein: CASSQGTSHNEQFF
D gene: -; CDR3 length: 15; J gene: TRBJ2-7; V gene: TRBV6-2/TRBV6-3; clone size: -; CDR3 DNA: TGTGCCAGCAGCATTAGGGCTACAGCATTATACGAGCAGTACTTC; CDR3 protein: CASSIRATALYEQYF
D gene: -; CDR3 length: 17; J gene: TRBJ2-1; V gene: TRBV11-1; clone size: -; CDR3 DNA: TGTGCCAGCAGCCCACCCTGGGGTAGGAGCTCCTACAATGAGCAGTTCTTC; CDR3 protein: CASSPPWGRSSYNEQFF
D gene: TRBD2; CDR3 length: 12; J gene: TRBJ2-1; V gene: TRBV20-1; clone size: -; CDR3 DNA: TGCAGTGCGGGACTAGCCCACAATGAGCAGTTCTTC; CDR3 protein: CSAGLAHNEQFF
D gene: TRBD2; CDR3 length: 16; J gene: TRBJ2-1; V gene: TRBV6-1; clone size: few; CDR3 DNA: TGTGCCAGCAGGACGGGACTAGCCGACTCCTACAATGAGCAGTTCTTC; CDR3 protein: CASRTGLADSYNEQFF
D gene: TRBD2; CDR3 length: 13; J gene: TRBJ2-7; V gene: TRBV28; clone size: -; CDR3 DNA: TGTGCCAGCAGTTTAGGGACTACCTACGAGCAGTACTTC; CDR3 protein: CASSLGTTYEQYF
D gene: -; CDR3 length: 13; J gene: TRBJ2-3; V gene: TRBV24-1; clone size: few; CDR3 DNA: TGTGCCACCGGTGTGAAACTAGGAGATACGCAGTATTTT; CDR3 protein: CATGVKLGDTQYF
D gene: TRBD2; CDR3 length: 16; J gene: TRBJ2-3; V gene: TRBV10-1; clone size: -; CDR3 DNA: TGCGCCAGCAGTGCGGGAGCTAGCGGGAGACAGGATACGCAGTATTTT; CDR3 protein: CASSAGASGRQDTQYF
D gene: -; CDR3 length: 15; J gene: TRBJ2-1; V gene: TRBV12-3/TRBV12-4; clone size: large; CDR3 DNA: TGTGCCAGCAGTTTAGGTTCTCGAGGGGTCAATGAGCAGTTCTTC; CDR3 protein: CASSLGSRGVNEQFF
D gene: TRBD2; CDR3 length: 18; J gene: TRBJ2-1; V gene: TRBV27; clone size: few; CDR3 DNA: TGTGCCAGCAGTTTATTGGGGAGTTGGCTAGCGGCCTACAATGAGCATTTCTTC; CDR3 protein: CASSLLGSWLAAYNEHFF
D gene: -; CDR3 length: 14; J gene: TRBJ2-1; V gene: TRBV6-1; clone size: -; CDR3 DNA: TGTGCCAGCAGTTCCCCTACAGTTGGTGTGAAGCAGTTCTTC; CDR3 protein: CASSSPTVGVKQFF
D gene: -; CDR3 length: 14; J gene: TRBJ2-1; V gene: TRBV7-8; clone size: once; CDR3 DNA: TGTGCCAGCAGCTTCATCTCAGGGATTAATCCGCAGTTCTTC; CDR3 protein: CASSFISGINPQFF
D gene: -; CDR3 length: 15; J gene: TRBJ2-7; V gene: TRBV6-1; clone size: many; CDR3 DNA: TGTGCCAGCAGTGAAGCGCTTTCCGCGCTGGGCGAGCAGTACTTC; CDR3 protein: CASSEALSALGEQYF
D gene: -; CDR3 length: 14; J gene: TRBJ2-7; V gene: TRBV20-1; clone size: medium-sized; CDR3 DNA: TGCAGTGCTAGTGGGGACGCTAAGACCTACGAGCAGTACTTC; CDR3 protein: CSASGDAKTYEQYF
D gene: -; CDR3 length: 13; J gene: TRBJ2-7; V gene: TRBV7-9; clone size: -; CDR3 DNA: TGTGCCAGCAGCTTTCGGGGGGCGGGTGAGCAGTACTTC; CDR3 protein: CASSFRGAGEQYF
D gene: TRBD1; CDR3 length: 12; J gene: TRBJ2-2; V gene: TRBV27; clone size: few; CDR3 DNA: TGTGCCAGCAGTCAGGGGGCCGGGGAGCTGTTTTTT; CDR3 protein: CASSQGAGELFF
D gene: -; CDR3 length: 15; J gene: TRBJ2-7; V gene: TRBV12-3/TRBV12-4; clone size: -; CDR3 DNA: TGTGCCAGCAGCCGGGTCGGAGAACAGTTATACGAGCAGTACTTC; CDR3 protein: CASSRVGEQLYEQYF
D gene: -; CDR3 length: 12; J gene: TRBJ2-7; V gene: TRBV7-3; clone size: -; CDR3 DNA: TGTGCCAGTACAGGTGACGTAGACGAGCAGTACTTC; CDR3 protein: CASTGDVDEQYF
D gene: TRBD1; CDR3 length: 14; J gene: TRBJ2-2; V gene: TRBV30; clone size: -; CDR3 DNA: TGTGCCTGGAGCAGGGGGTTGAACACCGGGGAGCTGTTTTTT; CDR3 protein: CAWSRGLNTGELFF
D gene: TRBD2; CDR3 length: 12; J gene: TRBJ2-7; V gene: TRBV20-1; clone size: -; CDR3 DNA: TGCAGTGCTGGACTAGCCGGCTACGAGCAGTACTTC; CDR3 protein: CSAGLAGYEQYF
D gene: -; CDR3 length: 16; J gene: TRBJ1-6; V gene: TRBV20-1; clone size: -; CDR3 DNA: TGCAGTGCAACGCTTAAGGAGAACTCCTATAATTCACCCCTCCACTTT; CDR3 protein: CSATLKENSYNSPLHF
D gene: -; CDR3 length: 12; J gene: TRBJ2-1; V gene: TRBV3-1; clone size: -; CDR3 DNA: TGTGCCAGCAGCCAAGATCTGAATGAGCAGTTCTTC; CDR3 protein: CASSQDLNEQFF
D gene: TRBD1; CDR3 length: 12; J gene: TRBJ1-2; V gene: TRBV28; clone size: few; CDR3 DNA: TGTGCCAGCAGTACAGGGGGCGATGGCTACACCTTC; CDR3 protein: CASSTGGDGYTF
D gene: -; CDR3 length: 15; J gene: TRBJ2-5; V gene: TRBV2; clone size: few; CDR3 DNA: TGTGCCAGCAGTGAAAGGTCGCTAGCTGGGAAGACCCAGTACTTC; CDR3 protein: CASSERSLAGKTQYF
D gene: TRBD2; CDR3 length: 13; J gene: TRBJ2-7; V gene: TRBV2; clone size: -; CDR3 DNA: TGTGCCAGCATGGCGGGAGGGACCTACGAGCAGTACTTC; CDR3 protein: CASMAGGTYEQYF
D gene: -; CDR3 length: 15; J gene: TRBJ1-5; V gene: TRBV28; clone size: few; CDR3 DNA: TGTGCCAGCAGTTTATATCTCAGGGTTCAACAGCCCCAGCATTTT; CDR3 protein: CASSLYLRVQQPQHF
D gene: TRBD1; CDR3 length: 16; J gene: TRBJ1-1; V gene: TRBV6-5; clone size: few; CDR3 DNA: TGTGCCAGCAGTTACGTCGAGGGGGCCGGGCCCACTGAAGCTTTCTTT; CDR3 protein: CASSYVEGAGPTEAFF
D gene: TRBD2; CDR3 length: 13; J gene: TRBJ2-7; V gene: TRBV2; clone size: -; CDR3 DNA: TGTGCCAGCACAGCGGGAGCCTTATACGAGCAGTACTTC; CDR3 protein: CASTAGALYEQYF
D gene: TRBD1; CDR3 length: 15; J gene: TRBJ1-2; V gene: TRBV19; clone size: few; CDR3 DNA: TGTGCCAGTAGTATGGCCTTAACAGGGGATTGGGGCTACACCTTC; CDR3 protein: CASSMALTGDWGYTF
D gene: TRBD2; CDR3 length: 17; J gene: TRBJ2-5; V gene: TRBV19; clone size: medium-sized; CDR3 DNA: TGTGCCAGTAGTAGAAAGGGGGGGACTAGCGCCCTTCTCACCCAGTACTTC; CDR3 protein: CASSRKGGTSALLTQYF
D gene: TRBD2; CDR3 length: 16; J gene: TRBJ2-2; V gene: TRBV12-3/TRBV12-4; clone size: -; CDR3 DNA: TGTGCCAGCAGTCCCGTTAGCGGGAGTGGATCGGGGGAGCTGTTTTTT; CDR3 protein: CASSPVSGSGSGELFF
D gene: -; CDR3 length: 11; J gene: TRBJ2-7; V gene: TRBV6-1; clone size: -; CDR3 DNA: TGTGCCAGCTCCCGGTCCTACGAGCAGTACTTC; CDR3 protein: CASSRSYEQYF
D gene: -; CDR3 length: 13; J gene: TRBJ2-2; V gene: TRBV4-3; clone size: few; CDR3 DNA: TGCGCCAGCAGCCAAGATCGGATAGGGGAGCTGTTTTTT; CDR3 protein: CASSQDRIGELFF
D gene: -; CDR3 length: 16; J gene: TRBJ1-3; V gene: TRBV3-1; clone size: -; CDR3 DNA: TGTGCCAGCAGCCAAGGGGGTGACGGGGACGGAGGCACCATATATTTT; CDR3 protein: CASSQGGDGDGGTIYF
D gene: -; CDR3 length: 14; J gene: TRBJ1-1; V gene: TRBV5-1; clone size: once; CDR3 DNA: TGCGCCAGCAGCCTCGGAGGGCCCGCGGGTGAAGCTTTCTTT; CDR3 protein: CASSLGGPAGEAFF
D gene: -; CDR3 length: 15; J gene: TRBJ1-5; V gene: TRBV6-1; clone size: few; CDR3 DNA: TGTGCCAGCAGTGATCGTAAGGCTGGGGATCAGCCCCAGCATTTT; CDR3 protein: CASSDRKAGDQPQHF
D gene: TRBD1; CDR3 length: 15; J gene: TRBJ1-5; V gene: TRBV24-1; clone size: large; CDR3 DNA: TGTGCCACCAGTGATGCCAGACAGGGCGGTCAGCCCCAGCATTTT; CDR3 protein: CATSDARQGGQPQHF
D gene: TRBD1; CDR3 length: 15; J gene: TRBJ2-3; V gene: TRBV28; clone size: -; CDR3 DNA: TGTGCCAGCAGTCCCGGGACAGGGGATATCGATACGCAGTATTTT; CDR3 protein: CASSPGTGDIDTQYF